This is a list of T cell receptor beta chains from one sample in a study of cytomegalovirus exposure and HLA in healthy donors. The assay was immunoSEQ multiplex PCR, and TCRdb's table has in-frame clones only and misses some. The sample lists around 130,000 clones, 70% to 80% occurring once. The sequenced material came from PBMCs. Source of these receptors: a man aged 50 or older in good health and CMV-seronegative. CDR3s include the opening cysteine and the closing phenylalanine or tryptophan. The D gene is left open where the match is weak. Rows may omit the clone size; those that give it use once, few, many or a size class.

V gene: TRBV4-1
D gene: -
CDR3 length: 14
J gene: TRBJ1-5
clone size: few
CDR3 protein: CASSQDASPMAQHF
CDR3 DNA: TGCGCCAGCAGCCAAGATGCCAGTCCAATGGCCCAGCATTTT

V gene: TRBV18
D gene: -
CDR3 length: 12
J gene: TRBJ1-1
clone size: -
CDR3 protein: CASSGQNTEAFF
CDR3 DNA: TGTGCCAGCTCGGGACAGAACACTGAAGCTTTCTTT

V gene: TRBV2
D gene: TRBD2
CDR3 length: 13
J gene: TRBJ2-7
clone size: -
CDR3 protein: CASMGGSGNQQYF
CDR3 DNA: TGTGCCAGCATGGGGGGTAGCGGGAACCAGCAGTACTTC

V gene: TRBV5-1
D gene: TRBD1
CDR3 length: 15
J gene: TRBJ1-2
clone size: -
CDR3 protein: CASSYETGSTGGYTF
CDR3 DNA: TGCGCCAGCAGCTATGAGACAGGGTCGACGGGCGGCTACACCTTC

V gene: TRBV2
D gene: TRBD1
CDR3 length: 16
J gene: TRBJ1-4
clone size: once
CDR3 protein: CASSRTGRGTNEKLFF
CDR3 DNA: TGTGCCAGCAGTCGGACAGGGAGGGGAACTAATGAAAAACTGTTTTTT

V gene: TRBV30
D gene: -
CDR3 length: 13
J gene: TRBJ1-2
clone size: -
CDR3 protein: CAWSAGVGGGYTF
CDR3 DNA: TGTGCCTGGAGTGCAGGGGTAGGGGGTGGCTACACCTTC

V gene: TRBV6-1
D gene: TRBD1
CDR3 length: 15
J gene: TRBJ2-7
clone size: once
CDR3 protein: CASSPRDRGPYEQYF
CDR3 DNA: TGTGCCAGCAGTCCCCGGGACAGGGGGCCCTACGAGCAGTACTTC

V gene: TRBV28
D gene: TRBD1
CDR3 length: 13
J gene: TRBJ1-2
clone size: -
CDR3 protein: CASSFNRGNGYTF
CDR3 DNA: TGTGCCAGCAGTTTTAACAGGGGCAATGGCTACACCTTC

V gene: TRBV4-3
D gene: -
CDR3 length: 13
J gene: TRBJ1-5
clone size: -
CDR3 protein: CASSQDLHQPQHF
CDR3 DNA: TGCGCCAGCAGCCAAGACCTACATCAGCCCCAGCATTTT

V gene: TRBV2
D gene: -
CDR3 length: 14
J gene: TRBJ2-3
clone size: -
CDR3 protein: CASSEGFYTDTQYF
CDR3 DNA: TGTGCCAGCAGTGAAGGTTTCTACACAGATACGCAGTATTTT

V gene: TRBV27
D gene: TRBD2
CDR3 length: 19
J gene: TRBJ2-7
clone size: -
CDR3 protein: CASRSTMPLGVAGHHEQYF
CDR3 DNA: TGTGCCAGCAGGTCAACTATGCCCCTAGGAGTAGCGGGGCACCACGAGCAGTACTTC

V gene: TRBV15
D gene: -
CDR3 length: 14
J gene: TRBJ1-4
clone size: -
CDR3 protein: CATSGYRVGEKLFF
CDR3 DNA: TGTGCCACCAGCGGATACAGGGTTGGAGAAAAACTGTTTTTT

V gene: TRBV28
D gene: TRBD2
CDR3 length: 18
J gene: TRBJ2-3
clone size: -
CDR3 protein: CASSSGASGSIRTDTQYF
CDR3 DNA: TGTGCCAGCAGTTCAGGGGCTAGCGGGAGTATTAGAACAGATACGCAGTATTTT

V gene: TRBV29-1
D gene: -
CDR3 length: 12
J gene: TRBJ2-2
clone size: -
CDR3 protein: CSVGQNTGELFF
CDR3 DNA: TGCAGCGTCGGACAGAACACCGGGGAGCTGTTTTTT

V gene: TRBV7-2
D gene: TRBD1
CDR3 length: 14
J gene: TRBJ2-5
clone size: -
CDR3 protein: CASSSDRGRETQYF
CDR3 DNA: TGTGCCAGCAGCTCGGACAGGGGAAGAGAGACCCAGTACTTC

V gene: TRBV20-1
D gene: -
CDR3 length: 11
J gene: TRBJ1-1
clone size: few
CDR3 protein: CSAFKNTEAFF
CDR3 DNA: TGCAGTGCGTTCAAGAACACTGAAGCTTTCTTT

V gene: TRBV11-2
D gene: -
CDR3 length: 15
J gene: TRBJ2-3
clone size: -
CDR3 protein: CASRRTGTVTDTQYF
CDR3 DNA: TGTGCCAGCAGACGTACCGGGACTGTCACAGATACGCAGTATTTT

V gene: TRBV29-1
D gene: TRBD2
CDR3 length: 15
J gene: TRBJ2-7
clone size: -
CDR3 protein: CSVEANSGRSYEQYF
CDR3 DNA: TGCAGCGTTGAAGCCAACAGCGGGAGGTCCTACGAGCAGTACTTC

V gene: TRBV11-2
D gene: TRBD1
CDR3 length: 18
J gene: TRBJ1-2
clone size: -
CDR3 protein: CASSPIGRRDRSSYGYTF
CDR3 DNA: TGTGCCAGCAGCCCGATAGGACGGCGGGACAGATCCTCCTATGGCTACACCTTC

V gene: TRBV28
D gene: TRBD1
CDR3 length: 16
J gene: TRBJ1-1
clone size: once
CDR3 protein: CASSEGTGGMGTEAFF
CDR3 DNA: TGTGCCAGCAGTGAAGGGACAGGGGGCATGGGCACTGAAGCTTTCTTT

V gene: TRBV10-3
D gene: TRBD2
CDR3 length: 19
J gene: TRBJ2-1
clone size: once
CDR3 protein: CAISDQFEQTSGIYNEQFF
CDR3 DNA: TGTGCCATCAGCGACCAATTCGAGCAGACTAGCGGGATCTACAATGAGCAGTTCTTC

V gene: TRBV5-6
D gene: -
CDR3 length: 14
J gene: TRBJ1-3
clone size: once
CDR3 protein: CASSINSIGNTIYF
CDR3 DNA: TGTGCCAGCAGCATAAACAGCATTGGAAACACCATATATTTT

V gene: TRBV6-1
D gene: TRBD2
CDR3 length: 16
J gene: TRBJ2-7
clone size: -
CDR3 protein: CASSERLAGGAYEQYF
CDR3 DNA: TGTGCCAGCAGTGAACGACTAGCGGGAGGTGCCTACGAGCAGTACTTC

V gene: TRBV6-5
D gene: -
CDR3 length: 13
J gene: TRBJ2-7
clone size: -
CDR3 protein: CASSYNRDYEQYF
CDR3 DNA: TGTGCCAGCAGTTACAACCGGGACTACGAGCAGTACTTC

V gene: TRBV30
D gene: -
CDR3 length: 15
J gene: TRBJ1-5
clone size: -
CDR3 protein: CAWNYGGGGNQPQHF
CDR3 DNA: TGTGCCTGGAATTACGGGGGAGGTGGGAATCAGCCCCAGCATTTT

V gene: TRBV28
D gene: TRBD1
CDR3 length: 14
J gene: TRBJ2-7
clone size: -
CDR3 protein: CASSTFGTGLEQYF
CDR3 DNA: TGTGCCAGCAGCACGTTCGGGACAGGGCTCGAGCAGTACTTC

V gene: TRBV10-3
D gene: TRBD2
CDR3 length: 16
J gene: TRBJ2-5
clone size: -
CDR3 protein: CAISEMAGGREETQYF
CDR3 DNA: TGTGCCATCAGTGAAATGGCGGGAGGGCGGGAGGAGACCCAGTACTTC

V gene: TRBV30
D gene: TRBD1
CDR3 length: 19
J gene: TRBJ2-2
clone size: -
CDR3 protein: CAWSVHPGQGRDLTGELFF
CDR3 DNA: TGTGCCTGGAGTGTACACCCGGGACAGGGGAGGGATCTCACCGGGGAGCTGTTTTTT

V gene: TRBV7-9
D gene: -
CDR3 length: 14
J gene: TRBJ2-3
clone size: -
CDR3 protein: CAGGSGASTDTQYF
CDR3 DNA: TGTGCCGGGGGGAGCGGAGCCAGCACAGATACGCAGTATTTT

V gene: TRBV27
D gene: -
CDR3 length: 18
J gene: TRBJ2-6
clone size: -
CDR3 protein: CASTRRGSANSGANVLTF
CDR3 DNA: TGTGCCAGCACTCGACGAGGCAGCGCTAACTCTGGGGCCAACGTCCTGACTTTC

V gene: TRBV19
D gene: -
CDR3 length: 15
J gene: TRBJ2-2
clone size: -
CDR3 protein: CASSFWADGTGELFF
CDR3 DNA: TGTGCCAGTAGTTTTTGGGCTGACGGCACCGGGGAGCTGTTTTTT

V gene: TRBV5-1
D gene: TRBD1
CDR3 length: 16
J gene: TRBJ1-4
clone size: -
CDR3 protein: CASSMTGNPNNEKLFF
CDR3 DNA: TGCGCCAGCAGCATGACAGGGAACCCAAATAATGAAAAACTGTTTTTT

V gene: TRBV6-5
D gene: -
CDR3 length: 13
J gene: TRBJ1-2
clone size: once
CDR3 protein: CATLPQSNYGYTF
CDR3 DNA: TGTGCCACTTTACCACAGAGTAACTATGGCTACACCTTC

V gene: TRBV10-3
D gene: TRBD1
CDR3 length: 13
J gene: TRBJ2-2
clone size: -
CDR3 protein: CAIRTGGSGELFF
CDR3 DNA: TGTGCCATCAGAACAGGGGGCTCGGGGGAGCTGTTTTTT

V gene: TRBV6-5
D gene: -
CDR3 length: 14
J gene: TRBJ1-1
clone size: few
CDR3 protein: CASIKGPPNTEAFF
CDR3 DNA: TGTGCCAGCATAAAGGGGCCACCGAACACTGAAGCTTTCTTT

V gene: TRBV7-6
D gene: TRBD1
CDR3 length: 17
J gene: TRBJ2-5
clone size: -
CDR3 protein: CASSLITPPTGVETQYF
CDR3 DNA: TGTGCCAGCAGCTTGATCACCCCACCGACAGGGGTGGAGACCCAGTACTTC

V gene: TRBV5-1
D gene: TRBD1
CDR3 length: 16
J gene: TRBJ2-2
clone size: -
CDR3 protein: CASSLARTGTTGELFF
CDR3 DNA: TGCGCCAGCAGCTTGGCTCGGACAGGGACCACCGGGGAGCTGTTTTTT

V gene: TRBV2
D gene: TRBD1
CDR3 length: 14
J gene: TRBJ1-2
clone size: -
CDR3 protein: CASRETGVDYGYTF
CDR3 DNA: TGTGCCAGCAGAGAGACAGGGGTGGACTATGGCTACACCTTC

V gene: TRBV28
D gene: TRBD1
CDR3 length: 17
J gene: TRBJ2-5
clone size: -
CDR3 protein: CASSPRGQGSHQETQYF
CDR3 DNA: TGTGCCAGCAGTCCCCGTGGACAGGGGTCCCACCAAGAGACCCAGTACTTC

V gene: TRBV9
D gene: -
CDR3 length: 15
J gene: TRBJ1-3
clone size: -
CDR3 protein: CASSGDRSSGNTIYF
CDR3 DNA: TGTGCCAGCAGCGGAGACAGGAGCTCTGGAAACACCATATATTTT

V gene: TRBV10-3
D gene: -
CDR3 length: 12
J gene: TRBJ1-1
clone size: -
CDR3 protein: CAISGRNTEAFF
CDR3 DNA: TGTGCCATCAGTGGTAGGAACACTGAAGCTTTCTTT

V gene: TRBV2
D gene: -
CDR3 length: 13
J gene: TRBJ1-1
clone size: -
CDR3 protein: CASSESGFQSAFF
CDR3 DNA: TGTGCCAGCAGTGAGAGCGGGTTCCAATCGGCTTTCTTT

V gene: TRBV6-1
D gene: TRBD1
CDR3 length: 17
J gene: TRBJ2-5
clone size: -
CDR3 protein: CASSGMGQPDKLETQYF
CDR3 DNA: TGTGCCAGCAGTGGGATGGGACAGCCGGATAAGCTTGAGACCCAGTACTTC

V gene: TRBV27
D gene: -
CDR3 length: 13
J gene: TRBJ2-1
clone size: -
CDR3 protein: CASSLDITNEQFF
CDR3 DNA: TGTGCCAGCAGTTTAGACATAACCAATGAGCAGTTCTTC

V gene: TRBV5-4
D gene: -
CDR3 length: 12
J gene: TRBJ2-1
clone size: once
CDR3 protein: CASSLDSIEQFF
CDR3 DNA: TGTGCCAGCAGCTTGGATAGCATTGAGCAGTTCTTC

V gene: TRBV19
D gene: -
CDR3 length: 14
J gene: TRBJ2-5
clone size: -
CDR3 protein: CASSPRPGQETQYF
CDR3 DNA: TGTGCCAGTAGTCCCCGGCCAGGTCAAGAGACCCAGTACTTC

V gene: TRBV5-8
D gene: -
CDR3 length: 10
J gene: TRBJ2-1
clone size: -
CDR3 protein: CASSLNEQFF
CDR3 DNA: TGTGCCAGCAGCCTCAATGAGCAGTTCTTC